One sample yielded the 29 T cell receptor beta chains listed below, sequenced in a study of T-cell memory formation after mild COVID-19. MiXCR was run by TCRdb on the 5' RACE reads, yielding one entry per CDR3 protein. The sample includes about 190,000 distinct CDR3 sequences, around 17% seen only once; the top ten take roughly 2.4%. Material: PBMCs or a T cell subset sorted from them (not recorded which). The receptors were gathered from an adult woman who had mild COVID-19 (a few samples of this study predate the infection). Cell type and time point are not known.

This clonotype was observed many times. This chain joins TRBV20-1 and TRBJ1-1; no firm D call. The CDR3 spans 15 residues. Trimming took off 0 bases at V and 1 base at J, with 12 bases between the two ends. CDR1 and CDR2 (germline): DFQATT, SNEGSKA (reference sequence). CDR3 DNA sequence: TGCAGTGCTAGAGACCCTATAAAGGGGAACACTGAAGCTTTCTTT. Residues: CSARDPIKGNTEAFF.

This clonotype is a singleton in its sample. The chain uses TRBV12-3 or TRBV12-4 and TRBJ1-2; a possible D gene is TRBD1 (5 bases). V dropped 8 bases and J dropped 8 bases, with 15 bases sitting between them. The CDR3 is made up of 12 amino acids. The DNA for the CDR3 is TGTGCCAGCTCGGTCGGGGGTGGCGGCTACACCTTC. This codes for CASSVGGGGYTF.

The CDR3: CASSLGRPVTDTQYF. The DNA for the CDR3 is TGTGCCAGCAGTTTGGGCCGCCCCGTGACAGATACGCAGTATTTT. This chain links TRBV12-3 or TRBV12-4 with TRBJ2-3, with D uncertain. The CDR3 loop spans 15 amino acids. V lost 3 bases, J lost 3 bases, and 13 bases lay in between.

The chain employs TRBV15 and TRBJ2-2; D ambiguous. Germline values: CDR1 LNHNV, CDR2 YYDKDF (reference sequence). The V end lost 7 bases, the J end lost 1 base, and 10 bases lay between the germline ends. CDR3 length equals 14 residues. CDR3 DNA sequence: TGTGCCACCACCCTGTCGGGGAACACCGGGGAGCTGTTTTTT. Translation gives CATTLSGNTGELFF.

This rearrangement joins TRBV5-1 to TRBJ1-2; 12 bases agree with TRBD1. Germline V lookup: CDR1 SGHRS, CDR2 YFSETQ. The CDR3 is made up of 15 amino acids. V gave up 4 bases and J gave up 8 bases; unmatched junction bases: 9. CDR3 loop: CASSATTGTGGGYTF. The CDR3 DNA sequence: TGCGCCAGCAGCGCTACAACCGGGACAGGGGGCGGCTACACCTTC.

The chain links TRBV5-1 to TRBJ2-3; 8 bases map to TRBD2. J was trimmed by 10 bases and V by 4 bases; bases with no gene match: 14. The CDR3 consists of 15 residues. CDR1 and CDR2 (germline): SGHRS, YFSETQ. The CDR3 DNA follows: TGCGCCAGCAGCCTACCCGACGGGAGGGCCGGGGCGCAGTATTTT. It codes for CASSLPDGRAGAQYF.

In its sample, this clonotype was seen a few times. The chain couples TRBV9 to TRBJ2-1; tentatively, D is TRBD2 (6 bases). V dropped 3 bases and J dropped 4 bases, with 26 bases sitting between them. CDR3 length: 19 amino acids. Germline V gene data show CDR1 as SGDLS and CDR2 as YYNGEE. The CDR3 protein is CASSAGVGAGPLVYNEQFF. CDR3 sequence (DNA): TGTGCCAGCAGCGCTGGGGTAGGTGCGGGGCCCCTCGTTTACAATGAGCAGTTCTTC.

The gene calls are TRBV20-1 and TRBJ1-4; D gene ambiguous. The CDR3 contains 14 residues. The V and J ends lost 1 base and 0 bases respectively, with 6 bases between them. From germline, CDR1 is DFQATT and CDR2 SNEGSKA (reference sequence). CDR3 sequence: CSARVISTNEKLFF. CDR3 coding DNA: TGCAGTGCTAGAGTTATATCAACTAATGAAAAACTGTTTTTT.

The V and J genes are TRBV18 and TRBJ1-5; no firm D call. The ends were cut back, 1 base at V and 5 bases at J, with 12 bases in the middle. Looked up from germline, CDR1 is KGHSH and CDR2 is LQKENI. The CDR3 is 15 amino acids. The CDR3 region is CASSPLHAKDQPQHF. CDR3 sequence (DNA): TGTGCCAGCTCACCACTGCACGCGAAGGATCAGCCCCAGCATTTT.

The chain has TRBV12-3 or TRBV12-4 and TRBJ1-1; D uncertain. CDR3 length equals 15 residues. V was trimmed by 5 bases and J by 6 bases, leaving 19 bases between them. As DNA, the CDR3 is TGTGCCAGCAGTCAGAGGCCACCGGAGGGCTCTGAAGCTTTCTTT. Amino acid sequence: CASSQRPPEGSEAFF.

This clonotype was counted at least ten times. The CDR3 sequence: CASAVQGNTEAFF. The CDR3 bases are TGCGCCAGCGCCGTACAGGGGAATACTGAAGCTTTCTTT. The genes are TRBV5-1 and TRBJ1-1, with 7 bases identical to TRBD1. Germline CDR1 SGHRS, CDR2 YFSETQ. The V gene end was trimmed by 7 bases and the J gene end by 5 bases; junction bases not matched to a gene: 8. The CDR3 consists of 13 residues. The variable domain in full, completed from reference TRBV5-1 and TRBJ1-1, reads KAGVTQTPRYLIKTRGQQVTLSCSPISGHRSVSWYQQTPGQGLQFLFEYFSETQRNKGNFPGRFSGRQFSNSRSEMNVSTLELGDSALYLCASAVQGNTEAFFGQGTRLTVV.

Here the CDR3 reads CASSLERGTEAFF. In nucleotides, the CDR3 is TGCGCCAGCAGCTTGGAGAGGGGCACTGAAGCTTTCTTT. The rearrangement joins TRBV5-1 to TRBJ1-1, with a weak D call TRBD1 (5 bases). V was cut by 0 bases and J by 4 bases, with 7 bases left in between. CDR1 SGHRS and CDR2 YFSETQ come from the germline V gene. This CDR3 comprises 13 residues.

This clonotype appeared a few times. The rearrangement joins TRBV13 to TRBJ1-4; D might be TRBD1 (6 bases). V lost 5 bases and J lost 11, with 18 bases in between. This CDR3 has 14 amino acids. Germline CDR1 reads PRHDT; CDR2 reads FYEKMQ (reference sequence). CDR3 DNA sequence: TGTGCCAGCAGCAATCAGGGGTCTCGGAGTAAACTGTTTTTT. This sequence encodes CASSNQGSRSKLFF.

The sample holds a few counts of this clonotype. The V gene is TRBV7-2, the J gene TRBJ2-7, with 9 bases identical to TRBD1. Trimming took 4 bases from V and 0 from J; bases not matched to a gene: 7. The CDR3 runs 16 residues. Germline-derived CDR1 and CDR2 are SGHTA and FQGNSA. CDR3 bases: TGTGCCAGCAGCTCCCGAGGACAGGGGAGCTCCTACGAGCAGTACTTC. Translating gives CASSSRGQGSSYEQYF. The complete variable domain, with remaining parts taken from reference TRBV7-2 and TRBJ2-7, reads GAGVSQSPSNKVTEKGKDVELRCDPISGHTALYWYRQSLGQGLEFLIYFQGNSAPDKSGLPSDRFSAERTGGSVSTLTIQRTQQEDSAVYLCASSSRGQGSSYEQYFGPGTRLTVT.

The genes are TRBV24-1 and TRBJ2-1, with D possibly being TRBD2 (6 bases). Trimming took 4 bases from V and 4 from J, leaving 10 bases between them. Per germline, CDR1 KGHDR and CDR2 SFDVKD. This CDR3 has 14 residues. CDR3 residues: CATSEAGPYNEQFF. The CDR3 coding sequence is TGTGCCACCAGTGAGGCGGGACCTTACAATGAGCAGTTCTTC.

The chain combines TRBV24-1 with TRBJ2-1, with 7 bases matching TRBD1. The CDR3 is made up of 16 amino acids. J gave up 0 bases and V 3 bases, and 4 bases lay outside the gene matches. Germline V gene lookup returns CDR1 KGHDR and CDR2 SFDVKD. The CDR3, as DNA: TGTGCCACCAGTGATGCGACAGGGAGCTCCTACAATGAGCAGTTCTTC. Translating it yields CATSDATGSSYNEQFF.

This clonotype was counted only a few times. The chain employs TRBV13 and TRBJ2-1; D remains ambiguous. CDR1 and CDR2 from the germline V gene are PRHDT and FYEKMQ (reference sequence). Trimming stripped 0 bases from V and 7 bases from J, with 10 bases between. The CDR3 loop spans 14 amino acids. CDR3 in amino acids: CASSLGWARNEQFF. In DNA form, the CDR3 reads TGTGCCAGCAGCTTAGGTTGGGCGCGGAATGAGCAGTTCTTC.

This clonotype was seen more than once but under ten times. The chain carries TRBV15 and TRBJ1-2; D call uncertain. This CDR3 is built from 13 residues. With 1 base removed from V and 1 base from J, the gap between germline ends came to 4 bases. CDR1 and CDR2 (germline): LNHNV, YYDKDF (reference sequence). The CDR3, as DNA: TGTGCCACCAGCAGAGGGGGTAACTATGGCTACACCTTC. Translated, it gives CATSRGGNYGYTF.

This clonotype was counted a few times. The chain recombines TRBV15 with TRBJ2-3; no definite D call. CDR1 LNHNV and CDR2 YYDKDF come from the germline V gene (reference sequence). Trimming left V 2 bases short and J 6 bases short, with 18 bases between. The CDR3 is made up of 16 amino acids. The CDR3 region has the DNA TGTGCCACCAGCAGATATACTCAAGAAAACGATGATACGCAGTATTTT. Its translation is CATSRYTQENDDTQYF.

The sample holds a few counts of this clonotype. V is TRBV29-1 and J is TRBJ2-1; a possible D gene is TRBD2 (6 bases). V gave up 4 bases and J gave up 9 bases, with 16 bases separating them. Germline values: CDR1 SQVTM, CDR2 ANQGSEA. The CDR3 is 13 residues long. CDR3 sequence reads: CSVARTSFGEQFF. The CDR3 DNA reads TGCAGCGTTGCCCGAACTAGCTTCGGTGAGCAGTTCTTC.

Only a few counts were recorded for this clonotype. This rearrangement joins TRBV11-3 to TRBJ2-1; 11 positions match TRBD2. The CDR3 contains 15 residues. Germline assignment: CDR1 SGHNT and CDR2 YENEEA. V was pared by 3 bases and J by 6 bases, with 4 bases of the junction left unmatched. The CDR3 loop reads CASSFRLAGSNEQFF. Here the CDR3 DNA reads TGTGCCAGCAGCTTTAGACTAGCGGGAAGCAATGAGCAGTTCTTC.

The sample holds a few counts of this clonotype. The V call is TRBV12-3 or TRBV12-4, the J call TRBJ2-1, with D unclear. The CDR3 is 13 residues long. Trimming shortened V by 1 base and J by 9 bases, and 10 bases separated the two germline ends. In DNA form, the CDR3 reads TGTGCCAGCAGTTTAGATCCGTCGAGTGAGCAGTTCTTC. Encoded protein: CASSLDPSSEQFF.

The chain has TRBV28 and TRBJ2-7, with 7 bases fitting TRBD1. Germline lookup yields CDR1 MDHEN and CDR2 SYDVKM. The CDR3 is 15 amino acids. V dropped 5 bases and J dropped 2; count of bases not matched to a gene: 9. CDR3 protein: CASSRYRGDPYEQYF. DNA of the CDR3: TGTGCCAGCAGTCGTTACAGGGGCGATCCCTACGAGCAGTACTTC.

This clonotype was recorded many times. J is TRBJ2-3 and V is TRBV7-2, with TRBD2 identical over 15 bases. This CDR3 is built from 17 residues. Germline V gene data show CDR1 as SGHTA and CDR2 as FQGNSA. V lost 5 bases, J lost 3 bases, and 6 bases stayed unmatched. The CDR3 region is CASSPRTSGGATDTQYF. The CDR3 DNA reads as TGTGCCAGCAGCCCCCGGACTAGCGGGGGGGCGACAGATACGCAGTATTTT.

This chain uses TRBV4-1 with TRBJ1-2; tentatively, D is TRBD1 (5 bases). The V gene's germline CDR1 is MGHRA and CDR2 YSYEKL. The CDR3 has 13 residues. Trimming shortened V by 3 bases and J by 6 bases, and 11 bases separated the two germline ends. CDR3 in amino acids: CASSQKWGDGYTF. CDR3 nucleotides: TGCGCCAGCAGCCAGAAATGGGGGGATGGCTACACCTTC.

The CDR3 region is CASSYRLAGGIYEQFF. DNA of the CDR3: TGTGCCAGCAGTTACCGACTAGCGGGGGGGATATATGAGCAGTTCTTC. The chain combines TRBV6-6 with TRBJ2-1; 14 positions match TRBD2. Per the germline V gene, CDR1 is MNHNY and CDR2 is SVGAGI (reference sequence). CDR3 length equals 16 residues. After removal of 2 bases from V and 8 bases from J, the junction contained 5 bases not matched to a gene.

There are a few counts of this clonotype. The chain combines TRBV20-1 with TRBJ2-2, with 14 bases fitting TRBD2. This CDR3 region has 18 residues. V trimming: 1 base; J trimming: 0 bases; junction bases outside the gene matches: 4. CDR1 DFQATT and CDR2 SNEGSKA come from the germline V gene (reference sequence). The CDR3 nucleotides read TGCAGTGCTAGAGGACTAGCGGGGGGGACCGCGAACACCGGGGAGCTGTTTTTT. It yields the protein CSARGLAGGTANTGELFF.

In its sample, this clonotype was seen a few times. The CDR3 loop reads CASTERGDLVTHEQFF. CDR3 nucleotides: TGCGCCAGCACCGAGCGGGGGGATTTGGTCACGCATGAGCAGTTCTTC. The chain joins TRBV5-1 to TRBJ2-1; 9 positions match TRBD2. The CDR3 extends over 16 amino acids. The germline V gene has CDR1 SGHRS and CDR2 YFSETQ. With V trimmed by 6 bases and J by 8 bases, 15 bases remained unmatched.

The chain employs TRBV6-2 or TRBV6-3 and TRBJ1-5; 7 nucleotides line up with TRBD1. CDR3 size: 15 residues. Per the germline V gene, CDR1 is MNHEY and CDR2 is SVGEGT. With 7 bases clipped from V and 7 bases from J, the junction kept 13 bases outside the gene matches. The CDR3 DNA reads TGTGCCAGCAATCCACTCGGGACAGCCGGGCAGCCCCAGCATTTT. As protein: CASNPLGTAGQPQHF.